This T cell receptor beta chain stems from a study of T cell responses to AZD1222 COVID-19 vaccine. In germline, CDR1 is LGHDT, CDR2 YNNKEL (reference sequence). With V trimmed by 4 bases and J by 0 bases, 0 bases remained unmatched. The length of the CDR3 is 14 residues. Study-level findings and limits: Per reports, nearly half of all spike-specific TCRs target regions that are unmutated in variants. Donors, mostly white British, included more females; clonal diversity was possibly underestimated.

TCRdb's copy holds only in-frame clones and misses some; the assay was immunoSEQ multiplex PCR. Here the sample spans 65,000 to 75,000 clones, roughly 80% being singletons. Of note for this clone: Its antigen is not known.

The J gene is TRBJ1-3, the V gene TRBV3-1 (or the pseudogene TRBV3-2); the match to TRBD1 covers 7 bases. The clonotype comes from an adult in good health. Sequencing used peripheral blood, obtained on day 0 of AZD1222 vaccination. CDR3 nucleotide sequence: TGTGCCAGCAGCCGGGACAGCTCTGGAAACACCATATATTTT. Translated: CASSRDSSGNTIYF.